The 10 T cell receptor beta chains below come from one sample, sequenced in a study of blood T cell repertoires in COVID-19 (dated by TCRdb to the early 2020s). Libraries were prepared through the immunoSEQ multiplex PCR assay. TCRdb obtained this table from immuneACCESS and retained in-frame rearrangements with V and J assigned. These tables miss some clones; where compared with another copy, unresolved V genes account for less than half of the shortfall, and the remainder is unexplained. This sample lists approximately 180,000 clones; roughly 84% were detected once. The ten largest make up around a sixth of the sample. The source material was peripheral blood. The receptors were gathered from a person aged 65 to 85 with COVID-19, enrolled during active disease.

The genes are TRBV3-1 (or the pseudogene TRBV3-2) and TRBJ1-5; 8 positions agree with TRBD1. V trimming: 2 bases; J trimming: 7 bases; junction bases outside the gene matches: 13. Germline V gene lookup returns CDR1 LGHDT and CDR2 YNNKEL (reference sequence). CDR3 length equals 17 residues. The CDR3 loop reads CASSQPPPRQGYQPQHF. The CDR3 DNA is TGTGCCAGCAGCCAACCTCCCCCCAGACAGGGGTACCAGCCCCAGCATTTT.

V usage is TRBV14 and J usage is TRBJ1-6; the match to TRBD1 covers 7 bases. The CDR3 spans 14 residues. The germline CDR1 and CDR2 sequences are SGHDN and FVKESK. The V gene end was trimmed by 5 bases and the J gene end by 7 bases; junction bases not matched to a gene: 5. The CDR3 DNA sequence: TGTGCCAGCAGCTCGGGGACAGTGAATTCACCCCTCCACTTT. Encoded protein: CASSSGTVNSPLHF. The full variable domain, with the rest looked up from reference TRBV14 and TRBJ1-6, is EAGVTQFPSHSVIEKGQTVTLRCDPISGHDNLYWYRRVMGKEIKFLLHFVKESKQDESGMPNNRFLAERTGGTYSTLKVQPAELEDSGVYFCASSSGTVNSPLHFGNGTRLTVT.

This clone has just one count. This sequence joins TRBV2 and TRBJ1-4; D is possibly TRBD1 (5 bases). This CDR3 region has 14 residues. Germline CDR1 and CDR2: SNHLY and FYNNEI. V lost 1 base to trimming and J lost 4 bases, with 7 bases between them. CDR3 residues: CASSEGQINEKLFF. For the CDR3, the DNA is TGTGCCAGCAGTGAAGGACAGATTAATGAAAAACTGTTTTTT.

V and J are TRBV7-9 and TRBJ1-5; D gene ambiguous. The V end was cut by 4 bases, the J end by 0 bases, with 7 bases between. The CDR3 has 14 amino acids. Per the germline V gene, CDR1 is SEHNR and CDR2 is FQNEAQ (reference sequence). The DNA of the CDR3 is TGTGCCAGCAGCTACGGAGATAGCAATCAGCCCCAGCATTTT. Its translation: CASSYGDSNQPQHF.

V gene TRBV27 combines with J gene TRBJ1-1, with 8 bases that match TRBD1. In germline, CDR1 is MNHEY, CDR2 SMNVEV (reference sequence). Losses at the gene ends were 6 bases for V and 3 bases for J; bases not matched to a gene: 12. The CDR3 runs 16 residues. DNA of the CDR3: TGTGCCAGCAGACACGCTTACAGGGGGATTGACACTGAAGCTTTCTTT. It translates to CASRHAYRGIDTEAFF.

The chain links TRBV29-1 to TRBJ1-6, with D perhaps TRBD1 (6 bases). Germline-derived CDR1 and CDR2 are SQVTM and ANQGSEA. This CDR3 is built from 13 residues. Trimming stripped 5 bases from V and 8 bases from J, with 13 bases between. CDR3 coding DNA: TGCAGCGTTAAACAGGGTTGGGATTCACCCCTCCACTTT. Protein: CSVKQGWDSPLHF.

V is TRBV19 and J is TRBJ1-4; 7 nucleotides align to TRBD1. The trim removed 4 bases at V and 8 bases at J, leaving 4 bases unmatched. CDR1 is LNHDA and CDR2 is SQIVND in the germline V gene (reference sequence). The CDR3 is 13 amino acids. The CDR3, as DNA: TGTGCCAGTAGTACCAGGGGACAGGAAAAACTGTTTTTT. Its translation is CASSTRGQEKLFF.

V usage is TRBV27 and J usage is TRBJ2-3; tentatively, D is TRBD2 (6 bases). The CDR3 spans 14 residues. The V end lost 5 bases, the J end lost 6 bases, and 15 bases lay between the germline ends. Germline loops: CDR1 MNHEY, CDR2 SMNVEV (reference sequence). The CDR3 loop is CASSRSTGADTQYF. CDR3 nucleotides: TGTGCCAGCAGTCGGAGCACGGGAGCGGATACGCAGTATTTT.

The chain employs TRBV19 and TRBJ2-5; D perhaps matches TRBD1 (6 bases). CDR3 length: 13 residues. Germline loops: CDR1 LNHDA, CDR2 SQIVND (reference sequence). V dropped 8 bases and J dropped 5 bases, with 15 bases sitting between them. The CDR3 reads CASADRKGETQYF. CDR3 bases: TGTGCCAGTGCGGACAGAAAGGGGGAGACCCAGTACTTC.

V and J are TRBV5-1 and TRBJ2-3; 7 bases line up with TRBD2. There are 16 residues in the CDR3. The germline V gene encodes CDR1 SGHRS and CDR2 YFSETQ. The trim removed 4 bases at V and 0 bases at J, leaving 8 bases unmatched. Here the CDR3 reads CASSLASGPSTDTQYF. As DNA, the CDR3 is TGCGCCAGCAGCCTGGCTAGCGGCCCTAGCACAGATACGCAGTATTTT.